The present TCR beta chain was sequenced within a study of beta chain features in type 1 diabetes. Notes on the study in general: People with Type 1 diabetes carried modestly yet significantly shorter TCRB CDR3s in all four CD4+ subsets. For type 1 diabetes patients, VDJ junctions showed fewer insertions and more deletions.

As concerns this clone: As yet, its antigen is unknown.

Reverse transcription of all isolated RNA meant that expressed TCRB transcripts were sequenced. Samples of naive, central memory and regulatory T cells yielded a mean of around 3.7 million reads. Some clones are missing from TCRdb's copy, which holds only in-frame ones; the method was immunoSEQ multiplex PCR. Of about 150,000 clones listed, around a tenth are singletons. V was pared by 0 bases and J by 5 bases, with 2 bases of the junction left unmatched. Germline V gene lookup returns CDR1 MDHEN and CDR2 SYDVKM. There are 15 residues in the CDR3. Using CD45RO/CCR7/CD25/CD127/CD95/CD27, CD4+ naive, central memory, regulatory and stem cell-like memory cells were sorted.

This TCR was recovered from a man aged 30 to 39 with type 1 diabetes. This rearrangement joins TRBV28 to TRBJ1-5; TRBD1 matches at 9 bases. Material for sequencing was central memory CD4+ T cells from blood. The CDR3: CASSLWGQGDQPQHF. DNA of the CDR3: TGTGCCAGCAGTTTATGGGGACAGGGTGATCAGCCCCAGCATTTT.